These 30 T cell receptor beta chains came from one sample sequenced in a study of beta chain features in type 1 diabetes. The study's findings and limits: Shorter TCRB CDR3s, moderately but significantly so, were found in Type 1 diabetes patients in all four CD4+ subsets.

What these receptors recognize is not known. Sequenced material consisted of expressed TCRB transcripts (all of the isolated RNA was reverse transcribed). Assay used: immunoSEQ multiplex PCR; TCRdb lists only in-frame clones, some missing. In the table there are some 350,000 clones, about 14% of which are singletons. Sample: naive CD4+ T cells from blood. The receptors were gathered from a woman aged 18-35 years with type 1 diabetes.

This chain links TRBV18 with TRBJ2-2, with D maybe TRBD1 (5 bases). Germline CDR1 reads KGHSH; CDR2 reads LQKENI. This CDR3 comprises 15 residues. The V end was cut by 1 base, the J end by 4 bases, with 10 bases between. This chain's CDR3 is CASSPQGWATGELFF. The CDR3 DNA sequence: TGTGCCAGCTCACCACAGGGGTGGGCCACCGGGGAGCTGTTTTTT.

This rearrangement joins TRBV28 to TRBJ2-1, with D unclear. Per the germline V gene, CDR1 is MDHEN and CDR2 is SYDVKM. This CDR3 region has 11 residues. V lost 5 bases to trimming and J lost 10 bases, with 9 bases between them. CDR3 DNA: TGTGCCAGCAGTCTCACAAACGAGCAGTTCTTC. Encoded protein: CASSLTNEQFF.

This clone was seen a handful of times. The rearrangement uses TRBV25-1 and TRBJ2-5, with TRBD1 as a possible D gene (6 bases). Trimming shortened V by 3 bases and J by 0 bases, and 14 bases separated the two germline ends. The CDR3 is 16 amino acids. The germline V gene has CDR1 MGHDK and CDR2 SYGVNS. CDR3 bases: TGTGCCAGCAGTGAGTCTGGGACACCACACCAAGAGACCCAGTACTTC. Amino acids: CASSESGTPHQETQYF.

This clone has only a few counts. V is TRBV28 and J is TRBJ1-2, with D tentatively TRBD1 (5 bases). CDR3 length equals 13 residues. Germline assignment: CDR1 MDHEN and CDR2 SYDVKM. V was trimmed by 7 bases and J by 3 bases, leaving 12 bases between them. This chain's CDR3 is CASTEVQDYGYTF. DNA of the CDR3: TGTGCCAGCACTGAGGTACAGGACTATGGCTACACCTTC.

The chain employs TRBV9 and TRBJ2-1, with a possible D match to TRBD1 (6 bases). In germline, CDR1 is SGDLS, CDR2 YYNGEE. The length of the CDR3 is 14 residues. V lost 4 bases and J lost 6, with 14 bases in between. The CDR3 protein is CASSTTGIRNEQFF. The CDR3 DNA reads TGTGCCAGCAGCACTACAGGGATCCGCAATGAGCAGTTCTTC.

V gene TRBV11-3 combines with J gene TRBJ1-1, with a weak D call TRBD1 (6 bases). The CDR3 is 13 amino acids. Germline V CDR1 and CDR2: SGHNT, YENEEA. Trimming removed 4 bases from V and 5 bases from J, with 11 bases in between. CDR3 amino acids: CASSSQGKTEAFF. As DNA, the CDR3 is TGTGCCAGCAGCTCGCAGGGGAAGACTGAAGCTTTCTTT.

The chain couples TRBV29-1 to TRBJ1-1; maybe TRBD1 (5 bases). The CDR3 consists of 13 residues. Trimming cost V 4 bases and J 1 base, with 10 bases left between them. Germline V gene lookup returns CDR1 SQVTM and CDR2 ANQGSEA. For the CDR3, the DNA is TGCAGCGTTGTAAGGACACAGAACACTGAAGCTTTCTTT. Translation gives CSVVRTQNTEAFF.

The V gene is TRBV29-1, the J gene TRBJ1-4; a possible D gene is TRBD1 (6 bases). This CDR3 region has 14 residues. Germline loops: CDR1 SQVTM, CDR2 ANQGSEA. V gave up 7 bases and J gave up 7 bases, with 19 bases separating them. CDR3 bases: TGCAGCGCCCGTTATGGGGGCGCGAGTGAAAAACTGTTTTTT. Protein sequence: CSARYGGASEKLFF.

The chain couples TRBV15 to TRBJ2-2; 11 bases match TRBD2. Losses at the gene ends were 3 bases for V and 2 bases for J; bases not matched to a gene: 5. The germline V gene has CDR1 LNHNV and CDR2 YYDKDF (reference sequence). The CDR3 extends over 17 amino acids. The CDR3 DNA reads TGTGCCACCAGCAGGGCACTAGCGGGAGTAAACACCGGGGAGCTGTTTTTT. This translates into CATSRALAGVNTGELFF.

CDR3 loop: CASGPNTGDANQPQHF. The CDR3 DNA is TGTGCTAGTGGTCCAAACACAGGGGATGCCAATCAGCCCCAGCATTTT. This rearrangement joins TRBV12-5 to TRBJ1-5, with 7 bases fitting TRBD1. V lost 5 bases and J lost 3; bases outside the gene matches: 10. Germline assignment: CDR1 LGHNT and CDR2 FRNRAP. This CDR3 is 16 amino acids long.

The CDR3 here is CASSHLRGRNEKLFF. CDR3 sequence (DNA): TGTGCCAGCAGCCACCTCAGGGGGAGGAATGAAAAACTGTTTTTT. The chain combines TRBV14 with TRBJ1-4, with 7 bases identical to TRBD1. V lost 3 bases, J lost 5 bases, and 6 bases stayed unmatched. Per the germline V gene, CDR1 is SGHDN and CDR2 is FVKESK. This CDR3 contains 15 residues.

Only a few counts were recorded for this clone. V is TRBV15 and J is TRBJ2-1; 10 nucleotides align to TRBD2. The CDR3 covers 14 residues. V lost 8 bases to trimming and J lost 7 bases; unmatched junction nucleotides: 8. Germline assignment: CDR1 LNHNV and CDR2 YYDKDF (reference sequence). The CDR3 loop is CATRTSGRGNEQFF. CDR3 bases: TGTGCCACCCGGACTAGCGGCCGGGGTAATGAGCAGTTCTTC.

The chain employs TRBV19 and TRBJ1-5; perhaps TRBD1 as D (5 bases). The CDR3 is 12 amino acids. Trimming shortened V by 5 bases and J by 4 bases, and 6 bases separated the two germline ends. Germline V gene sequence: CDR1 LNHDA, CDR2 SQIVND (reference sequence). CDR3 amino acids: CASSAGNQPQHF. The CDR3 DNA is TGTGCCAGTAGTGCAGGGAATCAGCCCCAGCATTTT. The full variable domain, in which reference TRBV19 and TRBJ1-5 provide the parts outside the CDR3, is DGGITQSPKYLFRKEGQNVTLSCEQNLNHDAMYWYRQDPGQGLRLIYYSQIVNDFQKGDIAEGYSVSREKKESFPLTVTSAQKNPTAFYLCASSAGNQPQHFGDGTRLSIL.

This clone has a handful of counts. The chain joins TRBV6-6 to TRBJ1-2, with D possibly being TRBD1 (5 bases). Germline CDR1 is MNHNY and CDR2 is SVGAGI (reference sequence). This CDR3 comprises 14 residues. The germline V and J ends were trimmed by 2 bases and 5 bases, with 12 bases remaining between them. The chain's CDR3 is CASSYVGEGYGYTF. The DNA for the CDR3 is TGTGCCAGCAGTTACGTCGGGGAGGGGTATGGCTACACCTTC.

The rearrangement links TRBV5-8 to TRBJ2-7, with D possibly matching TRBD2 (6 bases). The CDR3 length is 11 residues. CDR1 is SGHTS, CDR2 YDEGEE, per germline. Trimming pared 4 bases from V and 8 bases from J, leaving 10 bases between. The DNA for the CDR3 is TGTGCCAGCAGCCGGGAGTACAAGCAGTACTTC. It translates to CASSREYKQYF.

This clone was seen a few times. This rearrangement joins TRBV7-6 to TRBJ2-5; D perhaps matches TRBD2 (5 bases). The CDR3 is made up of 17 amino acids. Trimming removed 2 bases at V and 5 bases at J, with 21 bases between. CDR1 is SGHVS and CDR2 is FNYEAQ in the germline V gene. The CDR3 sequence is CASSLLMRADLGETQYF. The DNA for the CDR3 is TGTGCCAGCAGCTTACTGATGCGGGCGGATTTAGGGGAGACCCAGTACTTC.

Only a few counts were recorded for this clone. The chain links TRBV7-3 to TRBJ2-3, with 8 nucleotides matching TRBD2. V was clipped by 3 bases and J by 6 bases; unmatched bases: 8. CDR3 size: 15 residues. CDR1 SGHTA and CDR2 FQGTGA come from the germline V gene. DNA for the CDR3: TGTGCCAGCAGCTTGGGAACGGGAGGGCCGGATACGCAGTATTTT. It is translated as CASSLGTGGPDTQYF.

The J gene is TRBJ2-1, the V gene TRBV7-9; 8 bases agree with TRBD2. The CDR3 contains 16 residues. CDR1 SEHNR and CDR2 FQNEAQ come from the germline V gene (reference sequence). The ends lost 6 bases at V and 1 base at J; junction bases unmatched: 8. CDR3 sequence reads: CASRTTSGGSYNEQFF. As DNA, the CDR3 is TGTGCCAGCAGGACAACTAGCGGAGGTTCCTACAATGAGCAGTTCTTC.

There are a few counts of this clone. The V gene is TRBV19, the J gene TRBJ2-1; 8 positions match TRBD1. The length of the CDR3 is 13 residues. Germline V gene data show CDR1 as LNHDA and CDR2 as SQIVND (reference sequence). Trimming took 8 bases from V and 7 from J; bases not matched to a gene: 7. CDR3 protein: CASRQGSGNEQFF. In DNA form, the CDR3 reads TGTGCCAGTCGACAGGGGTCGGGTAATGAGCAGTTCTTC.

CDR3 residues: CASSLVLAGDYNEQFF. CDR3 nucleotides: TGTGCCAGCAGCTTAGTACTAGCGGGAGACTACAATGAGCAGTTCTTC. This sequence joins TRBV11-3 and TRBJ2-1; 11 bases align to TRBD2. Germline CDR1 reads SGHNT; CDR2 reads YENEEA. With V trimmed by 1 base and J by 3 bases, 2 bases remained unmatched. This CDR3 is built from 16 residues.

This clone appeared a few times. CDR3 sequence (DNA): TGTGCCATCAGTGAAGCACAGGGGGCACTCGAGACCCAGTACTTC. The encoded protein is CAISEAQGALETQYF. The V gene is TRBV10-3, the J gene TRBJ2-5, with 9 positions matching TRBD1. V dropped 3 bases and J dropped 5; count of bases not matched to a gene: 7. Germline V gene data show CDR1 as ENHRY and CDR2 as SYGVKD. The CDR3 length is 15 residues.

The chain is built from TRBV5-1 and TRBJ2-1, with TRBD1 as a possible D gene (6 bases). CDR3 length equals 15 residues. Germline V lookup: CDR1 SGHRS, CDR2 YFSETQ. Between the trimmed V and J ends, which lost 4 bases and 10 bases, there was a span of 21 bases. The CDR3 sequence is CASSLEGQPYYEQFF. CDR3 in DNA: TGCGCCAGCAGCCTCGAAGGACAGCCTTATTACGAGCAGTTCTTC.

To note about this clone: Different DNA sequences within this sample yield the same CDR3. The chain recombines TRBV18 with TRBJ1-1, with D uncertain. This CDR3 is built from 14 residues. Germline lookup yields CDR1 KGHSH and CDR2 LQKENI. Trimming stripped 0 bases from V and 0 bases from J, with 5 bases between. The CDR3: CASSPPTVNTEAFF. The DNA of the CDR3 is TGTGCCAGCTCACCACCAACAGTGAACACTGAAGCTTTCTTT.

The table lists this clone with a few counts. J is TRBJ2-2 and V is TRBV9; D is perhaps TRBD1 (7 bases). Germline V lookup: CDR1 SGDLS, CDR2 YYNGEE. The V and J ends lost 1 base and 4 bases respectively, with 14 bases between them. This CDR3 has 16 amino acids. Here the CDR3 reads CASSVRAQGGTGELFF. CDR3 sequence (DNA): TGTGCCAGCAGCGTAAGGGCTCAGGGGGGCACCGGGGAGCTGTTTTTT.

This sequence joins TRBV18 and TRBJ2-1, with 15 bases matching TRBD2. The CDR3 runs to 14 residues. The V segment lost 3 bases and the J segment 10 bases; nucleotides outside the gene matches: 1. The germline gives CDR1 KGHSH, CDR2 LQKENI. In DNA form, the CDR3 reads TGTGCCAGCTCACCGGGACTAGCGGGAGGAGAGCAGTTCTTC. It yields the protein CASSPGLAGGEQFF.

CDR3 DNA sequence: TGTGCCAGCAGCTTCCCTAGCGGGAGAGCAGATACGCAGTATTTT. Amino acids: CASSFPSGRADTQYF. V gene TRBV5-4 combines with J gene TRBJ2-3, with 10 bases identical to TRBD2. Germline V gene lookup returns CDR1 SGHNT and CDR2 YYREEE (reference sequence). Trimming at V came to 2 bases and at J to 4 bases, leaving 4 bases not matched to a gene. The CDR3 spans 15 residues. Full variable domain (outside the CDR3, taken from reference TRBV5-4 and TRBJ2-3): ETGVTQSPTHLIKTRGQQVTLRCSSQSGHNTVSWYQQALGQGPQFIFQYYREEENGRGNFPPRFSGLQFPNYSSELNVNALELDDSALYLCASSFPSGRADTQYFGPGTRLTVL.

This clone has more than one count but fewer than ten. One end of the junction fails to match germline, which may point to a read error. V gene TRBV7-2 combines with J gene TRBJ2-7, with 7 nucleotides matching TRBD1. Looked up from germline, CDR1 is SGHTA and CDR2 is FQGNSA. The CDR3 runs 15 residues. Here the CDR3 reads CASSLVGTASDEQYF. DNA of the CDR3: TGTGCCAGCAGCTTAGTCGGGACAGCCTCCGACGAGCAGTACTTC.

This rearrangement joins TRBV2 to TRBJ1-1; 7 bases are a match to TRBD1. With 8 bases clipped from V and 3 bases from J, the junction kept 3 bases outside the gene matches. Per the germline V gene, CDR1 is SNHLY and CDR2 is FYNNEI. The CDR3 has 12 residues. For the CDR3, the DNA is TGTGCCAGCCAACAGGGGTACACTGAAGCTTTCTTT. It translates to CASQQGYTEAFF. The whole variable domain, remainder taken from reference TRBV2 and TRBJ1-1, is EPEVTQTPSHQVTQMGQEVILRCVPISNHLYFYWYRQILGQKVEFLVSFYNNEISEKSEIFDDQFSVERPDGSNFTLKIRSTKLEDSAMYFCASQQGYTEAFFGQGTRLTVV.

The table lists this clone with a few counts. The chain combines TRBV5-1 with TRBJ2-2, with 9 bases that match TRBD2. Unmatched junction bases numbered 22, after V lost 4 bases and J lost 6 bases. Germline V gene data show CDR1 as SGHRS and CDR2 as YFSETQ. The CDR3 runs 20 residues. The CDR3 region has the DNA TGCGCCAGCAGCGAAATGCCCGCACTCTCCGGTAGCGGGAGTCCCGGGGAGCTGTTTTTT. Translating gives CASSEMPALSGSGSPGELFF.

The rearrangement links TRBV4-3 to TRBJ2-3; 8 nucleotides agree with TRBD2. Germline V gives CDR1 LGHNA, CDR2 YSLEER. Trimming cost V 1 base and J 7 bases; bases outside gene matches: 7. This CDR3 comprises 15 residues. CDR3 coding DNA: TGCGCCAGCAGCCAAGCACCGGGAGGGCCTTATACGCAGTATTTT. The encoded protein is CASSQAPGGPYTQYF.